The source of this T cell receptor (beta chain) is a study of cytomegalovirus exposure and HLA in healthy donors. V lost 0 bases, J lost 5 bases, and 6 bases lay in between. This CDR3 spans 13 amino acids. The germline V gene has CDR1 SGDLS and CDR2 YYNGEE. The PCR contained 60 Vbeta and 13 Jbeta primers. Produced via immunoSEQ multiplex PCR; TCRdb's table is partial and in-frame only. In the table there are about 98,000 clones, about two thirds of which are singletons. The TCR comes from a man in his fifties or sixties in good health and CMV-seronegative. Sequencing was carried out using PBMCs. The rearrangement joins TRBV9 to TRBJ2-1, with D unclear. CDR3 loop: CASSVEQNNEQFF. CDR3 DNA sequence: TGTGCCAGCAGCGTAGAACAGAACAATGAGCAGTTCTTC.